Detailed here is one T cell receptor beta chain. This clone's antigen is unknown. The sample holds no much larger clone one base away, and base qualities are not on file. This sample is part of a study of post-analysis software for immune sequencing data (dated by TCRdb to the mid-2010s). The study in broad terms: Relapsing-remitting, secondary progressive and progressive-relapsing multiple sclerosis were recorded as disease courses, and subtype annotation was lacking for some patients. A subset of samples was prepared in parallel using single-end sample barcoding, then pooled and co-amplified after Illumina adapter ligation. The multiple sclerosis patient repertoires were compared with approximately 11 previously published healthy control repertoires from donors aged roughly 6 to 25 years. What the research found in general, with its limitations: Patients showed significantly higher frequencies than controls for 4 or 5 TRBV segments, among them TRBV5-6, TRBV5-1 and TRBV20-1. Normalized Chao1 diversity was significantly lower in multiple sclerosis patients than controls, suggesting substantial peripheral T-cell clonal expansion. The control group was slightly older than the multiple sclerosis patient group. Direct clustering with F measure revealed strong co-clustering of samples prepared in the same batch, which led to a batch-effect correction.

To demonstrate the VDJtools post-analysis software, the study profiled TCR beta repertoires from the peripheral blood of around 13 young patients with multiple sclerosis. Multiple sclerosis patients were children and adolescents aged about 6 to 15 years. Receptor amplification or capture employed PCR. Instrument on record: Illumina HiSeq 2500. Unique molecular identifiers were incorporated into TCR beta cDNA libraries to reduce PCR and sequencing biases. Every 1 to 10 million input T cells yielded around 500,000 cDNA molecules, meaning each molecule approximated one T cell. The same protocol used for the earlier healthy control dataset was applied to prepare and sequence the patient libraries. Samples belonging to the same batch were prepared together, multiplexed and sequenced on a shared HiSeq lane. As for the original processing: MIGEC was used to process the raw barcoded reads, and molecular identifier groups with only a single read were discarded before consensus assembly and CDR3 extraction. Clonotype tables were post-analysed with VDJtools, and diversity was normalized by down-sampling all datasets to the smallest sample size. To correct batch-related cross-sample contamination, repertoire overlap clustering matched CDR3 amino acid sequences but not nucleotide sequences. The public reads were quality trimmed at Q25 with fastp and then assembled into clones with MiXCR by TCRdb, keeping productive beta chains. For every CDR3 protein sequence, its rows merge into one entry that carries the most common genes and DNA. The V and J calls were not made by the authors but by TCRdb's processing. This sample comprises about 680,000 distinct CDR3 sequences, over 45% of them detected only once. The ten largest account for roughly 12% of the sample.

Spanning cysteine to phenylalanine, the CDR3 consists of 15 amino acids. Only the CDR3 portion is preserved as DNA: 45 bases, with reading frame beginning at the first base. CDR1 and CDR2 (DFQATT, SNEGSKA) derive from the germline V gene (reference sequence). Trimming takes 5 bases off V and 5 bases off J; junction bases not matched to a gene: 13. The clonotype was recovered from a girl aged 2 to 9 with multiple sclerosis. This sequence uses TRBV20-1 and TRBJ2-5; TRBD2 matches 8 bases in the middle. Input material: blood. The CDR3 corresponds to CSAPLTSAVPETQYF. At the DNA level, the sequence is TGCAGTGCTCCGCTGACTAGCGCTGTTCCGGAGACCCAGTACTTC.